This T cell receptor beta chain was captured in a study of PD-1 blockade in classical Hodgkin lymphoma. Profiling relied on immunoSEQ multiplex PCR, and the TCRdb table lists in-frame clones only, not all of them. The sample yields around 30,000 clones, 72% seen once. Germline CDR1 SQVTM, CDR2 ANQGSEA. Trimming stripped 5 bases from V and 0 bases from J, with 8 bases between. The CDR3 extends over 12 amino acids. Stated time point: cycle 4 day 1 (C4D1), after five to seven weeks of nivolumab. Each of the patients experienced relapse following autologous stem cell transplantation, and their brentuximab vedotin exposure differed.

Sequencing used peripheral blood mononuclear cells (PBMCs), obtained before the fourth cycle of nivolumab. The chain is built from TRBV29-1 and TRBJ2-7; D gene uncertain. The clonotype comes from a human donor with classical Hodgkin lymphoma. The CDR3 here is CSVIYSSYEQYF. Here the CDR3 DNA reads TGCAGCGTTATCTACAGCTCCTACGAGCAGTACTTC.